A single TCR beta chain is shown here with its context. What it recognizes is unknown. The CDR3 is 13 residues long. Germline CDR1 is SGHTA and CDR2 is FQGNSA. The J segment lost 12 bases and the V segment lost 2 bases, leaving 7 bases of the junction unmatched. These data come from a study of memory CD4+ T cells and cytomegalovirus serostatus. Background on the study: This sample comes from healthy Belgian adults, fewer than ten CMV seropositive, about 23 seronegative.

Method: immunoSEQ multiplex PCR; TCRdb's copy keeps in-frame clones and lacks some. This sample has around 60,000 clones; 60% to 80% occur once, and the top ten carry 0.75% to 0.9%. The sort gate was single viable CD3+CD4+CD8-CD45RO+ cells for memory CD4+ T cells. Whole-study results and caveats: About 40% of the 164 known CMV-associated TCRbeta sequences appeared in CD4+ memory. The CMV-associated TCR signature appears largely within the CD4+ memory repertoire.

Sequenced input: memory CD4+ T cells from blood. The chain links TRBV7-2 to TRBJ2-4, with 7 bases lining up with TRBD2. The TCR sequence derives from an adult in good health and CMV-seronegative. CDR3 loop: CASSLMGLADQYF. In DNA, the CDR3 is TGTGCCAGCAGCTTAATGGGGCTAGCGGATCAGTACTTC.